One and the same sample provided the 14 T cell receptor beta chains below, sequenced in a study of CD8 T cells in Susac syndrome. With random hexamers, about 0.5 to 1 ug RNA was reverse transcribed. TCRdb called the immunoSEQ multiplex PCR reads again in MiXCR, with one record for every CDR3 protein. The sample holds around 180,000 distinct CDR3 sequences, approximately 96% seen once. Sequenced: CD4+ T cells from PBMCs. Receptors were obtained from a human donor with multiple sclerosis.

The chain combines TRBV15 with TRBJ2-5; 10 bases agree with TRBD2. V was pared by 0 bases and J by 10 bases, with 11 bases of the junction left unmatched. Germline V gives CDR1 LNHNV, CDR2 YYDKDF (reference sequence). The CDR3 covers 16 residues. The CDR3 spells CATSRDASGGAGGQYF. CDR3 DNA sequence: TGTGCCACCAGCAGAGATGCTAGCGGGGGCGCGGGAGGCCAGTACTTC.

This chain uses TRBV15 with TRBJ2-7; D not resolved. This CDR3 spans 15 amino acids. Germline CDR1 reads LNHNV; CDR2 reads YYDKDF (reference sequence). Between the trimmed V and J ends, which lost 0 bases and 3 bases, there was a span of 12 bases. This CDR3 reads CATSRDNGVLYEQYF. In nucleotides, the CDR3 is TGTGCCACCAGCAGAGATAATGGGGTTCTCTACGAGCAGTACTTC.

This chain links TRBV20-1 with TRBJ2-5, with D perhaps TRBD2 (5 bases). Germline V CDR1 and CDR2: DFQATT, SNEGSKA (reference sequence). The CDR3 spans 16 residues. The V gene lost 0 bases and the J gene lost 1 base, with 15 bases spanning the gap. The chain's CDR3 is CSARDRSPGIQETQYF. In DNA form, the CDR3 reads TGCAGTGCTAGAGATAGGTCTCCGGGGATCCAAGAGACCCAGTACTTC.

The CDR3 here is CASSSLGKGGFYEQYF. CDR3 bases: TGTGCCAGCTCATCCTTAGGCAAGGGAGGCTTCTACGAGCAGTACTTC. J is TRBJ2-7 and V is TRBV18, with a possible D match to TRBD2 (6 bases). The CDR3 consists of 16 residues. Germline lookup yields CDR1 KGHSH and CDR2 LQKENI. V was pared by 5 bases and J by 3 bases, with 20 bases between.

The CDR3 sequence: CASSLGGTYGYTF. CDR3 nucleotide sequence: TGCGCCAGCAGCTTGGGAGGGACCTATGGCTACACCTTC. The genes are TRBV5-1 and TRBJ1-2; D is possibly TRBD1 (5 bases). V lost 0 bases and J lost 4, with 7 bases in between. The germline gives CDR1 SGHRS, CDR2 YFSETQ. The CDR3 spans 13 residues.

CDR3 region: CATSRDSVGTDTQYF. CDR3 in DNA: TGTGCCACCAGCAGAGATTCGGTCGGCACAGATACGCAGTATTTT. V and J are TRBV15 and TRBJ2-3; D not resolved. This CDR3 is built from 15 residues. The germline CDR1 and CDR2 sequences are LNHNV and YYDKDF (reference sequence). V was clipped by 0 bases and J by 1 base, with 8 bases between them.

The chain has TRBV20-1 and TRBJ2-3, with D perhaps TRBD1 (6 bases). The CDR3 has 14 amino acids. The V end lost 1 base, the J end lost 9 bases, and 17 bases lay between the germline ends. Germline V lookup: CDR1 DFQATT, CDR2 SNEGSKA (reference sequence). CDR3 sequence reads: CSARGVSGTKTQYF. The CDR3 bases are TGCAGTGCTAGAGGAGTTTCCGGGACAAAAACGCAGTATTTT.

This chain connects TRBV12-3 or TRBV12-4 to TRBJ2-1; D unclear. The CDR3 sequence is 14 residues long. V lost 5 bases and J 5 bases, leaving 13 bases between the germline ends. CDR3 loop: CASSPQGLDNEQFF. DNA for the CDR3: TGTGCCAGCAGTCCCCAAGGGTTGGACAATGAGCAGTTCTTC.

The gene calls are TRBV11-1 and TRBJ2-5; 8 bases match TRBD1. Trimming removed 5 bases from V and 3 bases from J; junction bases left unmatched: 5. This CDR3 spans 14 amino acids. The germline CDR1 and CDR2 sequences are SGHAT and FQDESV (reference sequence). CDR3 sequence: CASSRDRLKETQYF. Here the CDR3 DNA reads TGTGCCAGCAGCCGGGACAGGTTAAAAGAGACCCAGTACTTC.

This clonotype was counted a single time. The chain combines TRBV20-1 with TRBJ2-1; D might be TRBD2 (5 bases). Between the trimmed V and J ends, which lost 0 bases and 4 bases, there was a span of 13 bases. There are 15 residues in the CDR3. Per germline, CDR1 DFQATT and CDR2 SNEGSKA (reference sequence). CDR3 sequence reads: CSARDPRTAYNEQFF. Written as DNA, the CDR3 is TGCAGTGCTAGAGATCCCAGGACTGCTTACAATGAGCAGTTCTTC.

The sample holds one count of this clonotype. CDR3 sequence reads: CSAWGDTEAFF. The CDR3, as DNA: TGCAGTGCCTGGGGGGACACTGAAGCTTTCTTT. The chain combines TRBV20-1 with TRBJ1-1; TRBD1 might be the D (5 bases). This CDR3 contains 11 residues. Looked up from germline, CDR1 is DFQATT and CDR2 is SNEGSKA (reference sequence). V was clipped by 6 bases and J by 3 bases, with 8 bases between them.

This CDR3 reads CASSIGLATDTQYF. DNA of the CDR3: TGTGCCAGCAGCATCGGACTAGCGACAGATACGCAGTATTTT. The genes are TRBV7-9 and TRBJ2-3, with 9 positions matching TRBD2. Germline loops: CDR1 SEHNR, CDR2 FQNEAQ (reference sequence). This CDR3 is built from 14 residues. V lost 5 bases, J lost 3 bases, and 3 bases stayed unmatched. Together with reference TRBV7-9 and TRBJ2-3, the CDR3 gives the full variable domain: DTGVSQNPRHKITKRGQNVTFRCDPISEHNRLYWYRQTLGQGPEFLTYFQNEAQLEKSRLLSDRFSAERPKGSFSTLEIQRTEQGDSAMYLCASSIGLATDTQYFGPGTRLTVL.

V is TRBV2 and J is TRBJ2-7; D is uncertain. V lost 3 bases to trimming and J lost 7 bases, with 10 bases between them. Germline V lookup: CDR1 SNHLY, CDR2 FYNNEI. The CDR3 is made up of 12 amino acids. The CDR3 reads CASSDPGREQYF. In DNA, the CDR3 is TGTGCCAGCAGTGACCCAGGACGTGAGCAGTACTTC.

V gene TRBV5-6 combines with J gene TRBJ2-5; no definite D call. CDR3 length equals 14 residues. Germline V gene lookup returns CDR1 SGHDT and CDR2 YYEEEE. V lost 0 bases, J lost 1 base, and 7 bases lay in between. Here the CDR3 DNA reads TGTGCCAGCAGCTTGGATAGGTTCCAAGAGACCCAGTACTTC. Translated: CASSLDRFQETQYF.